Only one count was recorded for the clone carrying this TCR beta chain. What it recognizes is unknown. The data were taken from a study of cytomegalovirus exposure and HLA in healthy donors. On the study more broadly: An earlier analysis identified 95 million to 120 million unique TCR beta sequences in 150 million to 200 million T cells. Findings and caveats of the study: Across donors, most TCRs were seen rarely, yet some public ones were widespread. Productive rates of about 90% or about 30% were seen for most TCR beta V segments in an earlier analysis. Researchers had no immune exposure information except CMV serostatus available.

J was trimmed by 7 bases and V by 4 bases; bases with no gene match: 8. There are 14 residues in the CDR3. Germline CDR1 is LGHNA and CDR2 is YSLEER. The study ran its PCR with 60 Vbeta and 13 Jbeta primers. Assay: immunoSEQ multiplex PCR; the TCRdb copy retains only in-frame clones and omits some. This table holds some 160,000 clones, roughly 80% found once. The sample was PBMCs. This sequence originates from a woman between 40 and 55 years old in good health and CMV-seropositive. The gene calls are TRBV4-3 and TRBJ1-2; 8 bases align to TRBD1. In nucleotides, the CDR3 is TGCGCCAGCAGCCTAGGACAGGGACCTTCTGGCTACACCTTC. Protein product: CASSLGQGPSGYTF.